One sample yielded the 12 T cell receptor beta chains listed below, sequenced in a study of patients and donors after allogeneic stem cell transplantation. TCRdb itself ran the RT-PCR reads through MiXCR, one entry per CDR3 protein. The sample contains about a million distinct CDR3 sequences, under 20% of which appear only once. The sample consisted of blood, either unsorted or a sorted T cell fraction (not recorded which). The source of these receptors is a human donor who was either an allogeneic HSCT recipient or a stem cell or donor lymphocyte infusion donor (not recorded which). It is not recorded whose cells these are; they may come from a transplant donor.

The genes are TRBV11-1 and TRBJ2-1; 8 nucleotides align to TRBD1. V gave up 5 bases and J gave up 7 bases; unmatched junction bases: 13. The CDR3 consists of 16 residues. Germline V gives CDR1 SGHAT, CDR2 FQDESV (reference sequence). The CDR3 loop is CASSLIVRTGSNEQFF. The CDR3 bases are TGTGCCAGCAGCCTGATCGTAAGGACAGGGTCGAATGAGCAGTTCTTC.

This chain links TRBV12-3 or TRBV12-4 with TRBJ2-7, with D hard to call. V dropped 0 bases and J dropped 5 bases, with 11 bases sitting between them. There are 14 residues in the CDR3. Written as DNA, the CDR3 is TGTGCCAGCAGTTTAGCCCCGAGGTTCCACGAGCAGTACTTC. Translation: CASSLAPRFHEQYF.

With regard to this clonotype: One junction end does not reproduce the germline sequence, and a read error may be involved. The rearrangement links TRBV30 to TRBJ2-3; TRBD2 matches 11 bases. The CDR3 loop spans 18 amino acids. Germline lookup yields CDR1 GTSNPN and CDR2 SVGIG (reference sequence). The CDR3 is CAWTSAPLAGGSADTQYF. CDR3 coding DNA: TGCGCCTGGACCTCTGCCCCCTTAGCGGGAGGGTCAGCAGATACGCAGTATTTT. The full variable domain, in which reference TRBV30 and TRBJ2-3 provide the parts outside the CDR3, is SQTIHQWPATLVQPVGSPLSLECTVEGTSNPNLYWYRQAAGRGLQLLFYSVGIGQISSEVPQNLSASRPQDRQFILSSKKLLLSDSGFYLCAWTSAPLAGGSADTQYFGPGTRLTVL.

V is TRBV10-3 and J is TRBJ2-5; TRBD2 matches at 8 bases. This CDR3 region has 12 residues. Trimming at V came to 10 bases and at J to 5 bases, leaving 6 bases not matched to a gene. Germline values: CDR1 ENHRY, CDR2 SYGVKD. The CDR3, as DNA: TGTGCCAGCGGGGGGAGGAGCGAGACCCAGTACTTC. Residues: CASGGRSETQYF.

The V call is TRBV20-1, the J call TRBJ1-2; D gene ambiguous. The CDR3 extends over 11 amino acids. Germline CDR1 is DFQATT and CDR2 is SNEGSKA (reference sequence). The V end lost 1 base, the J end lost 6 bases, and 6 bases lay between the germline ends. CDR3: CSARGTHGYTF. As DNA, the CDR3 is TGCAGTGCTAGAGGCACGCATGGCTACACCTTC.

The chain is built from TRBV3-1 and TRBJ2-7; TRBD2 agrees at 14 bases. V was clipped by 4 bases and J by 3 bases; unmatched bases: 14. Germline lookup yields CDR1 LGHDT and CDR2 YNNKEL (reference sequence). This CDR3 contains 19 residues. In DNA form, the CDR3 reads TGTGCCAGCAGCCCCCAGTCGGGACTAGCGGGAGAGCCCAACTACGAGCAGTACTTC. This encodes CASSPQSGLAGEPNYEQYF.

The J gene is TRBJ1-2, the V gene TRBV3-1; D might be TRBD1 (5 bases). The CDR3 runs 14 residues. Germline CDR1 is LGHDT and CDR2 is YNNKEL (reference sequence). V lost 4 bases and J lost 4, with 13 bases in between. The CDR3 spells CASSPVAGVYGYTF. For the CDR3, the DNA is TGTGCCAGCAGCCCCGTTGCGGGGGTCTATGGCTACACCTTC.

J is TRBJ1-1 and V is TRBV3-1, with D tentatively TRBD1 (5 bases). The germline CDR1 and CDR2 sequences are LGHDT and YNNKEL (reference sequence). Trimming stripped 5 bases from V and 4 bases from J, with 20 bases between. This CDR3 spans 16 amino acids. CDR3 amino acids: CASSGTELNGGTEAFF. As DNA, the CDR3 is TGTGCCAGCAGCGGGACCGAGTTGAATGGGGGCACTGAAGCTTTCTTT.

V usage is TRBV15 and J usage is TRBJ2-1; D is ambiguous. Trimming removed 2 bases from V and 8 bases from J, with 13 bases in between. The CDR3 extends over 14 amino acids. Germline loops: CDR1 LNHNV, CDR2 YYDKDF (reference sequence). The CDR3 here is CATSRQGPVDEQFF. CDR3 DNA: TGTGCCACCAGCAGACAAGGCCCCGTCGATGAGCAGTTCTTC.

This clonotype was detected a few times. The V and J genes are TRBV11-3 and TRBJ2-7; D call uncertain. The CDR3 is 15 residues long. Germline assignment: CDR1 SGHNT and CDR2 YENEEA. Trimming took 0 bases from V and 0 from J, leaving 9 bases between them. In DNA, the CDR3 is TGTGCCAGCAGCTTAGAGGGGAACCCCTCCTACGAGCAGTACTTC. It codes for CASSLEGNPSYEQYF.

This chain connects TRBV7-9 to TRBJ2-1; the match to TRBD2 covers 7 bases. With V trimmed by 5 bases and J by 3 bases, 10 bases remained unmatched. The CDR3 length is 16 residues. The V gene's germline CDR1 is SEHNR and CDR2 FQNEAQ (reference sequence). This CDR3 is CASSVMGGVLYNEQFF. Written as DNA, the CDR3 is TGTGCCAGCAGCGTAATGGGAGGGGTTCTCTACAATGAGCAGTTCTTC.

A few counts support this clonotype. The V call is TRBV12-3 or TRBV12-4, the J call TRBJ2-3, with D perhaps matching TRBD2 (6 bases). V dropped 4 bases and J dropped 4 bases, with 15 bases sitting between them. The CDR3 has 15 residues. The CDR3 nucleotides are TGTGCCAGCAGTTCCTGGGAGGCGGAAGCAGATACGCAGTATTTT. This encodes CASSSWEAEADTQYF.